This T cell receptor (beta chain) emerged from a study of T cell responses to AZD1222 COVID-19 vaccine. Produced via immunoSEQ multiplex PCR; TCRdb's table is partial and in-frame only. This repertoire shows some 110,000 clones, roughly nine tenths found once; its top ten account for around 1.5%. CDR1 is SGHVS, CDR2 FNYEAQ, per germline. The germline V and J ends were trimmed by 4 bases and 13 bases, with 14 bases remaining between them. The CDR3 runs 13 residues. The chain is built from TRBV7-6 and TRBJ1-6; D gene ambiguous. Sample: peripheral blood, taken on day 0 of AZD1222 vaccination. This clonotype originated in an adult in good health. The CDR3: CASSSNSALPLHF. CDR3 DNA: TGTGCCAGCAGCTCCAACTCAGCACTGCCCCTCCACTTT. Filled out from reference TRBV7-6 and TRBJ1-6, the complete variable domain reads GAGVSQSPRYKVTKRGQDVALRCDPISGHVSLYWYRQALGQGPEFLTYFNYEAQQDKSGLPNDRFSAERPEGSISTLTIQRTEQRDSAMYRCASSSNSALPLHFGNGTRLTVT.